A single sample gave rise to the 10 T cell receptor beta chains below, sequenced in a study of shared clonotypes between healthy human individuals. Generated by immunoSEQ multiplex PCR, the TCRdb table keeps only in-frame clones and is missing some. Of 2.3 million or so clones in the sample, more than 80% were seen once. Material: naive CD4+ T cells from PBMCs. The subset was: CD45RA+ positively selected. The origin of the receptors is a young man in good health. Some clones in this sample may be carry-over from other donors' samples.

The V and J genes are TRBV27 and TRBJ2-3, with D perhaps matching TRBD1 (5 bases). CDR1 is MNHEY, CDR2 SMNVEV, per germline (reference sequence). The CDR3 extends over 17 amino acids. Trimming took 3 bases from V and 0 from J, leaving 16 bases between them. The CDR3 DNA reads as TGTGCCAGCAGTTTTGTCCCTGGGGCACCAAGCACAGATACGCAGTATTTT. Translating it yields CASSFVPGAPSTDTQYF.

The CDR3 bases are TGCGCCAGCAGCTTGGGTTTGACGGTGGGGACTGAAGCTTTCTTT. It specifies CASSLGLTVGTEAFF. This chain links TRBV5-1 with TRBJ1-1; D gene uncertain. The germline gives CDR1 SGHRS, CDR2 YFSETQ. V lost 0 bases and J 5 bases, leaving 14 bases between the germline ends. The CDR3 loop spans 15 amino acids. The whole variable domain, filled in from reference TRBV5-1 and TRBJ1-1, reads KAGVTQTPRYLIKTRGQQVTLSCSPISGHRSVSWYQQTPGQGLQFLFEYFSETQRNKGNFPGRFSGRQFSNSRSEMNVSTLELGDSALYLCASSLGLTVGTEAFFGQGTRLTVV.

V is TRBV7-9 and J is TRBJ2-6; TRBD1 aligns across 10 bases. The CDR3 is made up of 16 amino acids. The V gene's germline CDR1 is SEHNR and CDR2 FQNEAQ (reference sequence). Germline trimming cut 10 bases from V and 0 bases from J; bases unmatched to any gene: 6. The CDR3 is CATLGTGDSGANVLTF. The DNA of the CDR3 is TGTGCCACCCTTGGGACAGGGGACTCTGGGGCCAACGTCCTGACTTTC.

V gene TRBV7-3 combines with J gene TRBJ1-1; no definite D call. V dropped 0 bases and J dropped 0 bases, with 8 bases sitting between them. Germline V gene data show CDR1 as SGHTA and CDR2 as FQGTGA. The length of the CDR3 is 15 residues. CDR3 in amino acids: CASSLTGVVNTEAFF. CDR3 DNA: TGTGCCAGCAGCTTAACTGGCGTTGTGAACACTGAAGCTTTCTTT.

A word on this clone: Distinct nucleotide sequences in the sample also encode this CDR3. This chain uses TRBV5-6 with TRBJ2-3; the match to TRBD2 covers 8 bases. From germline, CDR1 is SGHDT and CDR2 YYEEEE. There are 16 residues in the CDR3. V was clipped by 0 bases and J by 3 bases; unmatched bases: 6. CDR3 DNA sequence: TGTGCCAGCAGCTTGGTGGCCAGCGGGAGTACAGATACGCAGTATTTT. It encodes CASSLVASGSTDTQYF.

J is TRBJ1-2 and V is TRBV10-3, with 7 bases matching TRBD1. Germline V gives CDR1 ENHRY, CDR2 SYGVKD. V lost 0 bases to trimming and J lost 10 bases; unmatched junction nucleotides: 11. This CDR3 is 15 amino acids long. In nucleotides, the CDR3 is TGTGCCATCAGTGAGTCGGGGACAGCTCCCAAGTACTACACCTTC. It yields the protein CAISESGTAPKYYTF.

The CDR3: CASSPRTTYEQYF. The CDR3 DNA reads TGTGCCAGCAGCCCCAGGACTACCTACGAGCAGTACTTC. V and J are TRBV7-2 and TRBJ2-7; the D gene is possibly TRBD2 (6 bases). Trimming cost V 5 bases and J 2 bases, with 10 bases left between them. Per the germline V gene, CDR1 is SGHTA and CDR2 is FQGNSA. This CDR3 contains 13 residues.

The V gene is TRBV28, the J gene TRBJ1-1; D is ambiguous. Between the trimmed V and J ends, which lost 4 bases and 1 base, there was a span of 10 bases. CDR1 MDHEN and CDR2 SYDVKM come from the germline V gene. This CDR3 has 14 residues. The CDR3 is CASSSPQWNTEAFF. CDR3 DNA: TGTGCCAGCAGTTCTCCGCAATGGAACACTGAAGCTTTCTTT.

The CDR3 region is CSAIQPGQGTNYGYTF. CDR3 DNA: TGCAGCGCCATCCAACCGGGACAGGGCACTAACTATGGCTACACCTTC. This chain joins TRBV29-1 and TRBJ1-2, with TRBD1 matching 9 bases. V gave up 7 bases and J gave up 0 bases; unmatched junction bases: 12. This CDR3 region has 16 residues. CDR1 SQVTM and CDR2 ANQGSEA come from the germline V gene.

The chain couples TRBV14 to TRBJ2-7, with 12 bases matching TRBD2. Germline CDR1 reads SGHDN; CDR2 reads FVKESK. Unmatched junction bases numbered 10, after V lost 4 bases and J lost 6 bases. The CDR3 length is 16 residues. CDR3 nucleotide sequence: TGTGCCAGCAGCCGCCGACTAGCGGGAGTGTTAGGCGAGCAGTACTTC. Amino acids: CASSRRLAGVLGEQYF.